Included here is one TCR beta chain sequence, with context. Its antigen is unidentified. This record comes from a study of shared clonotypes between healthy human individuals. Study outcomes and limitations: Clonotype sharing across a few donors was observed for 4% to 6.5% of naive CD4 clonotypes. Some clonotypes were shared by all four sorted-subset donors, while others were not shared. The non-shared ones had lower generation probabilities than the shared ones.

Deep-level assay runs were performed. Sequencing was performed with immunoSEQ multiplex PCR; in TCRdb, only in-frame clones are kept and a portion is missing. Among millions of clones listed, roughly 95% were seen once. As defined, naive CD8 cells were CD45RO-negative and positively selected for CCR7, with terminally differentiated effector memory CD45RA+ cells excluded. V was clipped by 1 base and J by 3 bases, with 4 bases between them. There are 12 residues in the CDR3. Germline V lookup: CDR1 GTSNPN, CDR2 SVGIG (reference sequence). Sequences were obtained from naive CD8+ T cells sorted from blood. The chain has TRBV30 and TRBJ2-1; D not certain. The receptor comes from a man aged 18 to 29 in good health. CDR3 in amino acids: CAWSAFYNEQFF. The CDR3 DNA sequence: TGTGCCTGGAGTGCGTTCTACAATGAGCAGTTCTTC.